These 26 T cell receptor beta chains came from one sample sequenced in a study of blood T cell repertoires in COVID-19. Here immunoSEQ multiplex PCR was the method, and the copy in TCRdb shows in-frame clones only, minus some. Seen here are about 160,000 clones, roughly nine tenths observed once, and the top ten hold about 4%. Sequenced input: peripheral blood. These receptors all come from an older woman with active or convalescent COVID-19.

The chain links TRBV12-5 to TRBJ2-7; tentatively, D is TRBD2 (5 bases). The CDR3 is 11 amino acids. Trimming pared 5 bases from V and 4 bases from J, leaving 6 bases between. Germline values: CDR1 LGHNT, CDR2 FRNRAP. CDR3 coding DNA: TGTGCTAGTGGTACGGGATACGAGCAGTACTTC. Translating gives CASGTGYEQYF.

The rearrangement links TRBV5-1 to TRBJ1-3; tentative D call: TRBD1 (6 bases). The CDR3 has 16 residues. V dropped 0 bases and J dropped 0 bases, with 10 bases sitting between them. Germline V gene sequence: CDR1 SGHRS, CDR2 YFSETQ. The CDR3 DNA sequence: TGCGCCAGCAGCTTGGCCGGACAGCACTCTGGAAACACCATATATTTT. As protein: CASSLAGQHSGNTIYF.

CDR3 region: CASGSPTGTGYTGELFF. As DNA, the CDR3 is TGTGCTAGTGGTTCGCCTACCGGGACAGGCTACACCGGGGAGCTGTTTTTT. J is TRBJ2-2 and V is TRBV12-5; 8 bases are a match to TRBD1. Losses at the gene ends were 4 bases for V and 3 bases for J; bases not matched to a gene: 10. Per the germline V gene, CDR1 is LGHNT and CDR2 is FRNRAP. The CDR3 consists of 17 residues.

The chain joins TRBV3-1 (or the pseudogene TRBV3-2) to TRBJ2-3; possibly TRBD2 for D (7 bases). The CDR3 consists of 16 residues. Germline V gene lookup returns CDR1 LGHDT and CDR2 YNNKEL (reference sequence). Deletions cut 0 bases from V and 4 bases from J, with 14 bases between. The CDR3 is CASSQDRRGGADTQYF. CDR3 bases: TGTGCCAGCAGCCAAGATCGGAGAGGGGGGGCAGATACGCAGTATTTT.

V usage is TRBV10-3 and J usage is TRBJ1-5; 7 nucleotides line up with TRBD1. Losses at the gene ends were 3 bases for V and 0 bases for J; bases not matched to a gene: 5. CDR3 length: 16 residues. Germline lookup yields CDR1 ENHRY and CDR2 SYGVKD. This CDR3 reads CAISDGQASSNQPQHF. The CDR3 DNA reads as TGTGCCATCAGTGATGGACAGGCGTCTAGCAATCAGCCCCAGCATTTT.

The V gene is TRBV19, the J gene TRBJ1-2; unclear D gene. The CDR3 length is 12 residues. With 4 bases removed from V and 5 bases from J, the gap between germline ends came to 8 bases. Per the germline V gene, CDR1 is LNHDA and CDR2 is SQIVND (reference sequence). Here the CDR3 DNA reads TGTGCCAGTAGTAGACTTTTGTATGGCTACACCTTC. Its protein is CASSRLLYGYTF.

The chain links TRBV18 to TRBJ2-3, with a possible D match to TRBD1 (5 bases). Germline CDR1 reads KGHSH; CDR2 reads LQKENI. V shed 5 bases and J shed 5 bases, with 11 bases lying between them. The CDR3 is 13 amino acids. This CDR3 is CASSGREGDTQYF. CDR3 DNA: TGTGCCAGCTCAGGCAGGGAAGGAGATACGCAGTATTTT. Variable domain in full (rest from reference TRBV18 and TRBJ2-3): NAGVMQNPRHLVRRRGQEARLRCSPMKGHSHVYWYRQLPEEGLKFMVYLQKENIIDESGMPKERFSAEFPKEGPSILRIQQVVRGDSAAYFCASSGREGDTQYFGPGTRLTVL.

This chain uses TRBV7-9 with TRBJ1-4, with D unresolved. The CDR3 is 13 residues long. Trimming removed 1 base from V and 7 bases from J, with 7 bases in between. Germline V gene lookup returns CDR1 SEHNR and CDR2 FQNEAQ (reference sequence). Here the CDR3 DNA reads TGTGCCAGCAGCTTAGGCGAAGTTGAAAAACTGTTTTTT. Translation gives CASSLGEVEKLFF.

The chain joins TRBV5-1 to TRBJ2-3, with TRBD2 identical over 16 bases. The trim removed 5 bases at V and 2 bases at J, leaving 2 bases unmatched. The CDR3 is 16 residues long. CDR1 and CDR2 (germline): SGHRS, YFSETQ. In DNA, the CDR3 is TGCGCCAGCAGTGGGACTAGCGGGGGGGCCACAGATACGCAGTATTTT. It specifies CASSGTSGGATDTQYF.

The rearrangement links TRBV25-1 to TRBJ1-2, with 7 bases matching TRBD1. Germline V gives CDR1 MGHDK, CDR2 SYGVNS. This CDR3 spans 12 amino acids. The V gene end was trimmed by 6 bases and the J gene end by 8 bases; junction bases not matched to a gene: 6. CDR3 protein: CASREGGGGYTF. CDR3 bases: TGTGCCAGCAGAGAAGGGGGCGGGGGCTACACCTTC.

V usage is TRBV4-1 and J usage is TRBJ1-2; the match to TRBD1 covers 10 bases. Germline CDR1 is MGHRA and CDR2 is YSYEKL. With V trimmed by 4 bases and J by 1 base, 3 bases remained unmatched. CDR3 size: 15 residues. The CDR3: CASSRGQGVNYGYTF. CDR3 nucleotide sequence: TGCGCCAGCAGCCGCGGACAGGGGGTTAACTATGGCTACACCTTC.

V usage is TRBV5-5 and J usage is TRBJ1-2; 10 bases agree with TRBD1. Trimming cost V 3 bases and J 7 bases; bases outside gene matches: 3. This CDR3 comprises 13 residues. Germline CDR1 reads SGHKS; CDR2 reads YYEKEE (reference sequence). The DNA of the CDR3 is TGTGCCAGCAGCTGGGACAGGGGTGGTGGCTACACCTTC. Its translation is CASSWDRGGGYTF.

The J gene is TRBJ2-7, the V gene TRBV6-5, with TRBD2 identical over 9 bases. V shed 2 bases, J shed 5 bases, and the junction held 4 bases outside the gene matches. This CDR3 contains 14 residues. Germline V gives CDR1 MNHEY, CDR2 SVGAGI. CDR3 loop: CASSYGRGGHEQYF. CDR3 nucleotide sequence: TGTGCCAGCAGTTACGGGCGGGGGGGCCACGAGCAGTACTTC.

This rearrangement joins TRBV4-1 to TRBJ2-7; maybe TRBD2 (6 bases). The CDR3 totals 15 residues. Trimming stripped 2 bases from V and 4 bases from J, with 15 bases between. Germline CDR1 reads MGHRA; CDR2 reads YSYEKL. The CDR3 spells CASSQPPAGIYEQYF. CDR3 nucleotide sequence: TGCGCCAGCAGCCAACCCCCCGCGGGGATTTACGAGCAGTACTTC.

This chain uses TRBV7-9 with TRBJ1-3; no reliable D call. This CDR3 is 18 amino acids long. Deletions cut 4 bases from V and 0 bases from J, with 19 bases between. The V gene's germline CDR1 is SEHNR and CDR2 FQNEAQ (reference sequence). CDR3 coding DNA: TGTGCCAGCAGCTCCTGGCCGCGGGGATCACCCTCTGGAAACACCATATATTTT. Its translation is CASSSWPRGSPSGNTIYF.

The chain uses TRBV19 and TRBJ1-2, with D possibly TRBD1 on 6 matching bases. Trimming stripped 0 bases from V and 7 bases from J, with 9 bases between. Germline-derived CDR1 and CDR2 are LNHDA and SQIVND (reference sequence). The length of the CDR3 is 13 residues. CDR3 in amino acids: CASSIEGASGYTF. The CDR3 nucleotides read TGTGCCAGTAGTATAGAGGGGGCGAGTGGCTACACCTTC.

This chain joins TRBV13 and TRBJ2-7; TRBD1 matches at 7 bases. The CDR3 loop spans 12 amino acids. V was pared by 5 bases and J by 4 bases, with 2 bases of the junction left unmatched. Germline-derived CDR1 and CDR2 are PRHDT and FYEKMQ (reference sequence). The CDR3 DNA is TGTGCCAGCAGCCCGACAGGGTACGAGCAGTACTTC. Translation gives CASSPTGYEQYF.

The CDR3 reads CASSGAGHYSNQPQHF. CDR3 nucleotide sequence: TGTGCCAGCAGTGGGGCAGGGCATTATAGCAATCAGCCCCAGCATTTT. The chain couples TRBV6-1 to TRBJ1-5, with a weak D call TRBD1 (5 bases). Germline-derived CDR1 and CDR2 are MNHNS and SASEGT. V dropped 4 bases and J dropped 0 bases, with 13 bases sitting between them. This CDR3 contains 16 residues.

V and J are TRBV6-5 and TRBJ2-7, with a tentative D call TRBD1 (5 bases). The CDR3 totals 16 residues. CDR1 MNHEY and CDR2 SVGAGI come from the germline V gene. The V gene lost 0 bases and the J gene lost 4 bases, with 16 bases spanning the gap. CDR3 nucleotide sequence: TGTGCCAGCAGTTACTCGAATAGGGGCCCCTGGTACGAGCAGTACTTC. It specifies CASSYSNRGPWYEQYF.

CDR3 in DNA: TGCGCCAGCAGCTTGGGAGGACAGTCTTATCAGCCCCAGCATTTT. The encoded protein is CASSLGGQSYQPQHF. The rearrangement links TRBV5-1 to TRBJ1-5, with D perhaps matching TRBD1 (6 bases). Germline loops: CDR1 SGHRS, CDR2 YFSETQ. The V gene lost 0 bases and the J gene lost 5 bases, with 12 bases spanning the gap. The CDR3 sequence is 15 residues long.

V is TRBV5-4 and J is TRBJ2-7; weak D call: TRBD2 (5 bases). V lost 4 bases, J lost 5 bases, and 10 bases lay in between. The CDR3 totals 12 residues. CDR1 and CDR2 (germline): SGHNT, YYREEE (reference sequence). This CDR3 is CASSRDWDEQYF. CDR3 sequence (DNA): TGTGCCAGCAGCCGGGATTGGGACGAGCAGTACTTC. Combining the CDR3 with reference TRBV5-4 and TRBJ2-7 gives the whole variable domain ETGVTQSPTHLIKTRGQQVTLRCSSQSGHNTVSWYQQALGQGPQFIFQYYREEENGRGNFPPRFSGLQFPNYSSELNVNALELDDSALYLCASSRDWDEQYFGPGTRLTVT.

In its sample, this clone was seen a few times. The gene calls are TRBV7-2 and TRBJ2-7; 9 bases are a match to TRBD2. CDR1 SGHTA and CDR2 FQGNSA come from the germline V gene. CDR3 length equals 16 residues. V was clipped by 2 bases and J by 5 bases; unmatched bases: 10. CDR3 bases: TGTGCCAGCAGCTTATGGTCTAGCGGGGTATCTCACGAGCAGTACTTC. Translating gives CASSLWSSGVSHEQYF.

This clone was detected once. V and J are TRBV5-1 and TRBJ1-3; no definite D call. CDR1 is SGHRS, CDR2 YFSETQ, per germline. V gave up 4 bases and J gave up 7 bases, with 21 bases separating them. CDR3 length: 16 residues. CDR3 nucleotides: TGCGCCAGCAGCCCAACCGCCACCGGGATAGGGAACACCATATATTTT. The encoded protein is CASSPTATGIGNTIYF. The full variable domain, in which reference TRBV5-1 and TRBJ1-3 provide the parts outside the CDR3, is KAGVTQTPRYLIKTRGQQVTLSCSPISGHRSVSWYQQTPGQGLQFLFEYFSETQRNKGNFPGRFSGRQFSNSRSEMNVSTLELGDSALYLCASSPTATGIGNTIYFGEGSWLTVV.

The chain couples TRBV4-1 to TRBJ2-1; 9 bases match TRBD2. There are 17 residues in the CDR3. Germline V gene lookup returns CDR1 MGHRA and CDR2 YSYEKL. J lost 7 bases, V lost 0 bases, and 10 bases had no gene match. CDR3 loop: CASSQDSSRRGGNEQFF. As DNA, the CDR3 is TGCGCCAGCAGCCAAGATTCTTCCCGGCGGGGGGGAAATGAGCAGTTCTTC.

V gene TRBV21-1 combines with J gene TRBJ1-2; the table's TRBD1 call for D was not verified on the DNA. TRBV21-1 is deemed a pseudogene. This CDR3 spans 16 amino acids. For the CDR3, the DNA is TGTGCCAGCAGCAAAGCGCTTTTAAGGCAGGGATATGGCTACACCTTC. It codes for CASSKALLRQGYGYTF.

The chain uses TRBV6-2 or TRBV6-3 and TRBJ2-5; possible D gene TRBD2, 6 bases. Germline-derived CDR1 and CDR2 are MNHEY and SVGEGT. This CDR3 contains 14 residues. The V and J ends lost 5 bases and 5 bases respectively, with 15 bases between them. CDR3 DNA: TGTGCCAGCAGTGTGACTAGTGAAAGGGAGACCCAGTACTTC. Amino acids: CASSVTSERETQYF.